Following are 13 T cell receptor beta chains from one sample sequenced in a study of blood T cell repertoires in COVID-19. Measured with immunoSEQ multiplex PCR; TCRdb has only the in-frame clones, and not every one. The sample has 200,000 to 300,000 clones; 70% to 90% are singletons. Input material: peripheral blood. All receptors derive from a woman aged 40 to 50 with acute or convalescent COVID-19.

There are a few counts of this clone. The chain uses TRBV4-1 and TRBJ1-2, with D tentatively TRBD1 (5 bases). Deletions cut 1 base from V and 2 bases from J, with 17 bases between. Germline CDR1 reads MGHRA; CDR2 reads YSYEKL. The CDR3 is 17 amino acids. CDR3 in DNA: TGCGCCAGCAGCCAAGTAGGACGACAGACAAAGAACTATGGCTACACCTTC. Translation: CASSQVGRQTKNYGYTF.

The rearrangement uses TRBV4-2 and TRBJ1-5; 9 positions match TRBD1. The V segment lost 0 bases and the J segment 9 bases; nucleotides outside the gene matches: 6. Per the germline V gene, CDR1 is LGHNA and CDR2 is YNFKEQ. This CDR3 is built from 15 residues. In DNA, the CDR3 is TGTGCCAGCAGCCAAGAACCGGGACAGGGCCCGCCCCAGCATTTT. Translating gives CASSQEPGQGPPQHF.

J is TRBJ1-2 and V is TRBV6-1, with D tentatively TRBD1 (5 bases). The CDR3 covers 13 residues. Trimming took 3 bases from V and 7 from J, leaving 12 bases between them. Germline CDR1 is MNHNS and CDR2 is SASEGT. The CDR3 nucleotides read TGTGCCAGCAGTGACCAGGGTTTGCGTGGCTACACCTTC. Protein product: CASSDQGLRGYTF.

This clone was counted once. The chain employs TRBV19 and TRBJ1-1; a possible D gene is TRBD1 (5 bases). In germline, CDR1 is LNHDA, CDR2 SQIVND (reference sequence). V lost 5 bases and J 1 base, leaving 11 bases between the germline ends. The CDR3 is 14 amino acids. This CDR3 reads CASSWGGSNTEAFF. The CDR3 nucleotides are TGTGCCAGTAGTTGGGGGGGATCGAACACTGAAGCTTTCTTT.

The gene calls are TRBV18 and TRBJ2-3; 9 bases line up with TRBD2. The CDR3 has 17 amino acids. J gave up 3 bases and V 3 bases, and 10 bases lay outside the gene matches. CDR1 is KGHSH, CDR2 LQKENI, per germline. The CDR3 coding sequence is TGTGCCAGCTCACCCCCCGGCAGCGGGGGGTGGACAGATACGCAGTATTTT. Protein sequence: CASSPPGSGGWTDTQYF.

This chain joins TRBV6-5 and TRBJ1-6; D is unresolved. V dropped 4 bases and J dropped 9 bases, with 13 bases sitting between them. The CDR3 has 14 residues. Germline assignment: CDR1 MNHEY and CDR2 SVGAGI. The CDR3 coding sequence is TGTGCCAGCAGTTCCCTGGGAGGGTTTTCACCCCTCCACTTT. Translation: CASSSLGGFSPLHF.

This clone occurred once. The chain recombines TRBV10-3 with TRBJ1-1; D gene unclear. The germline V and J ends were trimmed by 8 bases and 0 bases, with 16 bases remaining between them. Germline V gives CDR1 ENHRY, CDR2 SYGVKD. CDR3 size: 15 residues. CDR3 protein: CAIGSPLTMNTEAFF. In nucleotides, the CDR3 is TGTGCCATCGGAAGCCCGCTGACAATGAACACTGAAGCTTTCTTT.

The CDR3 spells CASSVGRGNEKLFF. CDR3 DNA: TGTGCCAGCAGCGTAGGCAGGGGAAATGAAAAACTGTTTTTT. V gene TRBV9 combines with J gene TRBJ1-4; maybe TRBD1 (6 bases). The CDR3 contains 14 residues. V gave up 0 bases and J gave up 5 bases, with 8 bases separating them. The germline CDR1 and CDR2 sequences are SGDLS and YYNGEE.

This clone was observed once. The rearrangement joins TRBV6-1 to TRBJ2-2; no clear D gene. Germline V gene sequence: CDR1 MNHNS, CDR2 SASEGT. Trimming took 4 bases from V and 7 from J, leaving 19 bases between them. This CDR3 has 16 amino acids. CDR3 sequence reads: CASSARLIGLGGELFF. The CDR3 nucleotides are TGTGCCAGCAGTGCCCGACTGATCGGCCTCGGCGGGGAGCTGTTTTTT.

The rearrangement links TRBV4-2 to TRBJ1-2; weak D call: TRBD1 (6 bases). This CDR3 spans 16 amino acids. Per germline, CDR1 LGHNA and CDR2 YNFKEQ. V was pared by 4 bases and J by 10 bases, with 25 bases between. CDR3 sequence reads: CASSLRTQGNFLAYTF. Here the CDR3 DNA reads TGTGCCAGCAGCCTCAGAACGCAGGGGAATTTCTTGGCCTACACCTTC.

The V and J genes are TRBV7-2 and TRBJ1-1, with 8 bases identical to TRBD1. The V gene end was trimmed by 5 bases and the J gene end by 5 bases; junction bases not matched to a gene: 13. The CDR3 length is 16 residues. Germline V CDR1 and CDR2: SGHTA, FQGNSA. The CDR3 reads CASSLSRGLRGTEAFF. The CDR3 DNA is TGTGCCAGCAGCCTCTCCAGGGGGCTTAGGGGGACTGAAGCTTTCTTT. Variable domain in full (rest from reference TRBV7-2 and TRBJ1-1): GAGVSQSPSNKVTEKGKDVELRCDPISGHTALYWYRQSLGQGLEFLIYFQGNSAPDKSGLPSDRFSAERTGGSVSTLTIQRTQQEDSAVYLCASSLSRGLRGTEAFFGQGTRLTVV.

J is TRBJ1-6 and V is TRBV5-4; possible D gene TRBD1, 6 bases. Trimming cost V 4 bases and J 7 bases, with 15 bases left between them. The germline gives CDR1 SGHNT, CDR2 YYREEE (reference sequence). The CDR3 has 15 amino acids. The CDR3 DNA sequence: TGTGCCAGCAGCCCACGAACAGGGTACAATTCACCCCTCCACTTT. Residues: CASSPRTGYNSPLHF.

The chain combines TRBV6-6 with TRBJ1-5; 9 bases align to TRBD1. The length of the CDR3 is 15 residues. Losses at the gene ends were 7 bases for V and 4 bases for J; bases not matched to a gene: 8. In germline, CDR1 is MNHNY, CDR2 SVGAGI (reference sequence). The CDR3 DNA reads TGTGCCAGCAACCCGGGACAGGGTCCTAATCAGCCCCAGCATTTT. As protein: CASNPGQGPNQPQHF.